This passage covers 12 T cell receptor beta chains from one sample sequenced in a study of blood T cell repertoires in COVID-19. The repertoire was sequenced with immunoSEQ multiplex PCR; TCRdb's copy has only in-frame clones and lacks some. The sample has roughly 340,000 clones, 85% to 90% seen once. Sequencing was performed on peripheral blood. The receptors were gathered from a woman in her 50s with COVID-19, enrolled during active disease.

This chain connects TRBV2 to TRBJ1-2; 8 bases are shared with TRBD1. Per the germline V gene, CDR1 is SNHLY and CDR2 is FYNNEI. Trimming took 6 bases from V and 8 from J; bases not matched to a gene: 11. There are 14 residues in the CDR3. CDR3: CASRRGTGGGGYTF. CDR3 nucleotides: TGTGCCAGCAGGAGGGGGACAGGCGGGGGAGGCTACACCTTC.

V is TRBV18 and J is TRBJ2-3, with D perhaps matching TRBD2 (5 bases). The CDR3 is made up of 13 amino acids. Germline CDR1 is KGHSH and CDR2 is LQKENI. Between the trimmed V and J ends, which lost 3 bases and 6 bases, there was a span of 10 bases. CDR3 in DNA: TGTGCCAGCTCACCTCCCACTAGGGATACGCAGTATTTT. Its translation: CASSPPTRDTQYF.

This clone has just a few counts. This sample also contains other DNA sequences that code for the same CDR3. The rearrangement uses TRBV5-4 and TRBJ1-5; 8 bases map to TRBD1. CDR3 length equals 14 residues. Germline-derived CDR1 and CDR2 are SGHNT and YYREEE (reference sequence). Losses at the gene ends were 4 bases for V and 4 bases for J; bases not matched to a gene: 4. The CDR3 here is CASSLQGGNQPQHF. The CDR3 DNA reads TGTGCCAGCAGCCTACAGGGGGGGAATCAGCCCCAGCATTTT.

This rearrangement joins TRBV27 to TRBJ1-1; D not resolved. The length of the CDR3 is 14 residues. V lost 3 bases to trimming and J lost 0 bases, with 8 bases between them. Germline CDR1 is MNHEY and CDR2 is SMNVEV (reference sequence). The CDR3 protein is CASSFGRMNTEAFF. The CDR3 region has the DNA TGTGCCAGCAGTTTTGGCAGGATGAACACTGAAGCTTTCTTT.

The V call is TRBV11-3, the J call TRBJ2-6; the match to TRBD1 covers 9 bases. Germline V lookup: CDR1 SGHNT, CDR2 YENEEA. The V segment lost 4 bases and the J segment 1 base; nucleotides outside the gene matches: 11. The length of the CDR3 is 19 residues. In DNA form, the CDR3 reads TGTGCCAGCAGCTCGATTCCCGGGACAGGGTTGTCTGGGGCCAACGTCCTGACTTTC. Amino acids: CASSSIPGTGLSGANVLTF.

The chain's CDR3 is CAISGLGGVTEAFF. DNA of the CDR3: TGTGCCATCAGTGGGCTAGGGGGGGTCACTGAAGCTTTCTTT. The chain couples TRBV10-3 to TRBJ1-1; a possible D gene is TRBD1 (6 bases). The CDR3 has 14 amino acids. Germline loops: CDR1 ENHRY, CDR2 SYGVKD. Trimming cost V 4 bases and J 4 bases, with 13 bases left between them.

The chain joins TRBV3-1 (or the pseudogene TRBV3-2) to TRBJ1-4; a possible D gene is TRBD1 (5 bases). CDR1 and CDR2 (germline): LGHDT, YNNKEL (reference sequence). The CDR3 loop spans 16 amino acids. Trimming took off 5 bases at V and 2 bases at J, with 15 bases between the two ends. CDR3 coding DNA: TGTGCCAGCAGCAGTCGGGGGGGGACGACTAATGAAAAACTGTTTTTT. As protein: CASSSRGGTTNEKLFF.

The chain recombines TRBV4-3 with TRBJ1-4, with 9 bases lining up with TRBD1. Germline assignment: CDR1 LGHNA and CDR2 YSLEER. Trimming cost V 4 bases and J 5 bases; bases outside gene matches: 5. The CDR3 has 15 amino acids. This chain's CDR3 is CASSPPGTGNEKLFF. The CDR3 bases are TGCGCCAGCAGCCCCCCTGGGACAGGGAATGAAAAACTGTTTTTT.

This clone was picked up a small number of times. The rearrangement joins TRBV19 to TRBJ1-5; the match to TRBD1 covers 10 bases. Per germline, CDR1 LNHDA and CDR2 SQIVND (reference sequence). CDR3 length equals 14 residues. J lost 4 bases, V lost 8 bases, and 5 bases had no gene match. CDR3 bases: TGTGCCAGTCATGACAGGGGGCCTAATCAGCCCCAGCATTTT. It translates to CASHDRGPNQPQHF. The complete variable domain, with remaining parts taken from reference TRBV19 and TRBJ1-5, reads DGGITQSPKYLFRKEGQNVTLSCEQNLNHDAMYWYRQDPGQGLRLIYYSQIVNDFQKGDIAEGYSVSREKKESFPLTVTSAQKNPTAFYLCASHDRGPNQPQHFGDGTRLSIL.

V is TRBV10-2 and J is TRBJ1-2; 7 positions match TRBD1. V shed 6 bases, J shed 7 bases, and the junction held 11 bases outside the gene matches. The CDR3 contains 14 residues. Germline V gives CDR1 WSHSY, CDR2 SAAADI. The CDR3 coding sequence is TGCGCCAGCAGCCAAACAGGGGAACCTCGTGGCTACACCTTC. Amino acid sequence: CASSQTGEPRGYTF.

V usage is TRBV10-3 and J usage is TRBJ2-7; D perhaps matches TRBD2 (6 bases). The CDR3 consists of 12 residues. CDR1 is ENHRY, CDR2 SYGVKD, per germline. Trimming stripped 5 bases from V and 5 bases from J, with 10 bases between. The CDR3 is CAISTSFHEQYF. CDR3 bases: TGTGCCATCAGTACTAGCTTTCACGAGCAGTACTTC.

This chain joins TRBV19 and TRBJ2-5, with a possible D match to TRBD2 (6 bases). V gave up 3 bases and J gave up 1 base, with 9 bases separating them. CDR1 is LNHDA, CDR2 SQIVND, per germline (reference sequence). This CDR3 region has 14 residues. CDR3 DNA: TGTGCCAGTAGTATCGGGGGATTCCAAGAGACCCAGTACTTC. This encodes CASSIGGFQETQYF.